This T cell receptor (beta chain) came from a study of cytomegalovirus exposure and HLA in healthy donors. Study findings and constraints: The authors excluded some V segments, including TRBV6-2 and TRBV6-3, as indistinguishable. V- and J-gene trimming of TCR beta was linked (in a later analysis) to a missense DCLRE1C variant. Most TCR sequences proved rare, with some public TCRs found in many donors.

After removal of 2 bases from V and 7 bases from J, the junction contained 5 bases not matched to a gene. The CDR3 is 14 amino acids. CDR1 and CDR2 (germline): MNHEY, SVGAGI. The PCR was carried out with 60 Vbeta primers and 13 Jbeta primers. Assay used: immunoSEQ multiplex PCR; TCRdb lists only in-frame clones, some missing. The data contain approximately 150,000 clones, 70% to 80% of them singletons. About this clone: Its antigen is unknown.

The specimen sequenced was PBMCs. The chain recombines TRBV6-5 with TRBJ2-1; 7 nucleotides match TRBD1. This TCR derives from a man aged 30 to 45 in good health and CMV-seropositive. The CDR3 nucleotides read TGTGCCAGCAGTTACGTGACAGGGTGGAATGAGCAGTTCTTC. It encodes CASSYVTGWNEQFF.